These 25 T cell receptor beta chains came from one sample sequenced in a study of OX40 agonist ivuxolimab in advanced cancers. Assay used: immunoSEQ multiplex PCR; TCRdb lists only in-frame clones, some missing. The sample lists tens of thousands of clones, roughly 80% occurring once. The material was CD4+ or CD8+ T cells sorted from blood, obtained in a trial of the OX40 agonist ivuxolimab. The receptors shown here come from an adult with an advanced solid tumor such as melanoma, head and neck, liver or kidney cancer.

The rearrangement uses TRBV11-3 and TRBJ2-3; D possibly corresponds to TRBD2 (6 bases). V lost 5 bases, J lost 0 bases, and 12 bases lay in between. The CDR3 loop spans 15 amino acids. Germline CDR1 and CDR2: SGHNT and YENEEA. Here the CDR3 DNA reads TGTGCCAGCAGCCACCGGGACTCCAGCACAGATACGCAGTATTTT. Its translation: CASSHRDSSTDTQYF. Using reference TRBV11-3 and TRBJ2-3 for the parts outside the CDR3, the full variable domain is EAGVVQSPRYKIIEKKQPVAFWCNPISGHNTLYWYLQNLGQGPELLIRYENEEAVDDSQLPKDRFSAERLKGVDSTLKIQPAELGDSAVYLCASSHRDSSTDTQYFGPGTRLTVL.

The chain links TRBV4-3 to TRBJ1-1; no clear D. The CDR3 is 14 amino acids. Trimming took 1 base from V and 8 from J, leaving 14 bases between them. Germline V gene data show CDR1 as LGHNA and CDR2 as YSLEER. The CDR3 DNA follows: TGCGCCAGCAGCCAAGGGAGTACGGTCTCGGAAGCTTTCTTT. The encoded protein is CASSQGSTVSEAFF.

The V call is TRBV12-5, the J call TRBJ1-1; a weak D match, TRBD1 (6 bases). Trimming stripped 5 bases from V and 8 bases from J, with 6 bases between. This CDR3 region has 10 residues. CDR1 is LGHNT and CDR2 is FRNRAP in the germline V gene. CDR3 DNA sequence: TGTGCTAGTGGTGGACAGGAAGCTTTCTTT. Protein product: CASGGQEAFF.

The chain joins TRBV7-2 to TRBJ2-7, with a weak D call TRBD1 (5 bases). The germline CDR1 and CDR2 sequences are SGHTA and FQGNSA. Trimming shortened V by 5 bases and J by 2 bases, and 7 bases separated the two germline ends. This CDR3 is 12 amino acids long. The CDR3 is CASSPGPYEQYF. Here the CDR3 DNA reads TGTGCCAGCAGCCCAGGGCCCTACGAGCAGTACTTC.

The chain has TRBV4-3 and TRBJ1-2; D remains ambiguous. This CDR3 region has 15 residues. The V gene lost 1 base and the J gene lost 4 bases, with 13 bases spanning the gap. Germline V gene data show CDR1 as LGHNA and CDR2 as YSLEER. Written as DNA, the CDR3 is TGCGCCAGCAGCCAAGGTATTGTGAATTCCTATGGCTACACCTTC. It yields the protein CASSQGIVNSYGYTF.

The rearrangement uses TRBV6-5 and TRBJ1-6; D is undetermined. Germline lookup yields CDR1 MNHEY and CDR2 SVGAGI. The CDR3 is 13 residues long. Trimming took off 8 bases at V and 14 bases at J, with 19 bases between the two ends. CDR3 residues: CASAPQPSITLHF. CDR3 bases: TGTGCCAGCGCCCCCCAACCCAGTATAACCCTCCACTTT.

This clone turned up a few times. The chain recombines TRBV7-6 with TRBJ1-1; D not resolved. CDR1 and CDR2 (germline): SGHVS, FNYEAQ. Trimming stripped 1 base from V and 5 bases from J, with 11 bases between. This CDR3 spans 14 amino acids. CDR3 sequence (DNA): TGTGCCAGCAGCTTAGAAGGTGTGCGGACTGAAGCTTTCTTT. Protein product: CASSLEGVRTEAFF.

This chain connects TRBV4-1 to TRBJ1-1, with 7 bases aligning to TRBD1. The CDR3 runs to 18 residues. CDR1 and CDR2 (germline): MGHRA, YSYEKL. V shed 0 bases, J shed 2 bases, and the junction held 12 bases outside the gene matches. The chain's CDR3 is CASSQDNYEGTVNTEAFF. As DNA, the CDR3 is TGCGCCAGCAGCCAAGATAATTATGAGGGGACAGTAAACACTGAAGCTTTCTTT.

The gene calls are TRBV19 and TRBJ2-5, with D unresolved. The end of the DNA fits TRBJ2-7 better, so the J call may be wrong. CDR1 and CDR2 (germline): LNHDA, SQIVND (reference sequence). This CDR3 comprises 15 residues. The CDR3: CASTFELGLGYEQYF. In nucleotides, the CDR3 is TGTGCCAGTACCTTCGAGCTAGGGTTGGGCTACGAGCAGTACTTC.

This clone was detected only a few times. The rearrangement joins TRBV7-8 to TRBJ1-1; no definite D call. The CDR3 extends over 14 amino acids. Germline lookup yields CDR1 SGHVS and CDR2 FQNEAQ. Trimming pared 8 bases from V and 1 base from J, leaving 14 bases between. The CDR3 loop reads CASLTGTSNTEAFF. CDR3 DNA: TGTGCCAGCCTCACGGGAACCTCGAACACTGAAGCTTTCTTT.

This chain links TRBV19 with TRBJ1-3; D ambiguous. The CDR3 is made up of 16 amino acids. V lost 0 bases, J lost 0 bases, and 9 bases lay in between. From germline, CDR1 is LNHDA and CDR2 SQIVND (reference sequence). CDR3 coding DNA: TGTGCCAGTAGTATAGACAGAACTTACTCTGGAAACACCATATATTTT. It encodes CASSIDRTYSGNTIYF.

The genes are TRBV4-2 and TRBJ1-4; D ambiguous. The CDR3 sequence is 15 residues long. V was pared by 4 bases and J by 5 bases, with 14 bases between. The germline gives CDR1 LGHNA, CDR2 YNFKEQ. CDR3 bases: TGTGCCAGCAGCCCAAAATCTGACAAAAATGAAAAACTGTTTTTT. Protein sequence: CASSPKSDKNEKLFF.

The V and J genes are TRBV27 and TRBJ2-5; 12 positions match TRBD1. This CDR3 is built from 15 residues. Trimming took 5 bases from V and 4 from J; bases not matched to a gene: 5. Germline V lookup: CDR1 MNHEY, CDR2 SMNVEV (reference sequence). The CDR3: CASSTGQGARETQYF. The DNA of the CDR3 is TGTGCCAGCAGTACGGGACAGGGGGCTCGAGAGACCCAGTACTTC.

The V call is TRBV11-2, the J call TRBJ1-2, with D possibly being TRBD1 (5 bases). V shed 5 bases and J shed 5 bases, with 18 bases lying between them. The germline V gene has CDR1 SGHAT and CDR2 FQNNGV. This CDR3 has 15 residues. For the CDR3, the DNA is TGTGCCAGCAGCCAAGATCACCAGGGAAGATATGGCTACACCTTC. Its translation: CASSQDHQGRYGYTF.

The V and J genes are TRBV7-2 and TRBJ1-1, with unresolved D. The germline V and J ends were trimmed by 1 base and 4 bases, with 7 bases remaining between them. This CDR3 has 13 amino acids. Germline V CDR1 and CDR2: SGHTA, FQGNSA. CDR3 amino acids: CASSLEGFTEAFF. For the CDR3, the DNA is TGTGCCAGCAGCTTAGAAGGGTTCACTGAAGCTTTCTTT.

The chain uses TRBV6-5 and TRBJ2-1; D perhaps matches TRBD1 (5 bases). The CDR3 spans 13 residues. Germline CDR1 reads MNHEY; CDR2 reads SVGAGI. The V gene lost 7 bases and the J gene lost 4 bases, with 11 bases spanning the gap. CDR3 nucleotide sequence: TGTGCCAGCAAATTCGACAGATACAATGAGCAGTTCTTC. Residues: CASKFDRYNEQFF.

Only a few counts were recorded for this clone. The genes are TRBV5-6 and TRBJ1-4; weak D call: TRBD1 (5 bases). V lost 0 bases and J 5 bases, leaving 14 bases between the germline ends. Germline CDR1 is SGHDT and CDR2 is YYEEEE. CDR3 length: 16 amino acids. CDR3 in amino acids: CASSLVSGRLNEKLFF. Here the CDR3 DNA reads TGTGCCAGCAGCTTGGTATCAGGGAGGCTAAATGAAAAACTGTTTTTT.

J is TRBJ2-1 and V is TRBV6-5, with TRBD2 matching 10 bases. Unmatched junction bases numbered 12, after V lost 4 bases and J lost 9 bases. This CDR3 spans 16 amino acids. Germline V lookup: CDR1 MNHEY, CDR2 SVGAGI. The CDR3 protein is CASSLLPSGSGAEQFF. CDR3 sequence (DNA): TGTGCCAGCAGTTTACTCCCTAGCGGGAGCGGTGCTGAGCAGTTCTTC.

This clone was recorded once. The chain is built from TRBV14 and TRBJ1-1, with no clear D. Germline V CDR1 and CDR2: SGHDN, FVKESK. This CDR3 comprises 14 residues. Trimming took 7 bases from V and 1 from J, leaving 13 bases between them. The CDR3 nucleotides read TGTGCCAGCACCCCCGACGGTAGGAACACTGAAGCTTTCTTT. It is translated as CASTPDGRNTEAFF.

The genes are TRBV12-5 and TRBJ2-5; D call uncertain. This CDR3 contains 12 residues. The germline CDR1 and CDR2 sequences are LGHNT and FRNRAP. V dropped 2 bases and J dropped 5 bases, with 6 bases sitting between them. CDR3 coding DNA: TGTGCTAGTGGTTTGACCCGGGAGACCCAGTACTTC. Protein product: CASGLTRETQYF.

CDR3: CASSYRRTATYNEQFF. CDR3 DNA sequence: TGTGCCAGCAGTTACCGTCGGACAGCCACCTACAATGAGCAGTTCTTC. V usage is TRBV6-5 and J usage is TRBJ2-1, with D perhaps TRBD1 (6 bases). The ends were cut back, 2 bases at V and 2 bases at J, with 13 bases in the middle. The germline CDR1 and CDR2 sequences are MNHEY and SVGAGI. This CDR3 region has 16 residues.

The V and J genes are TRBV5-6 and TRBJ2-1; TRBD1 aligns across 7 bases. The CDR3 contains 15 residues. V lost 0 bases and J lost 4; bases outside the gene matches: 4. Germline CDR1 and CDR2: SGHDT and YYEEEE. CDR3 in DNA: TGTGCCAGCAGCTTGGGGGACAGAGAGTACAATGAGCAGTTCTTC. The encoded protein is CASSLGDREYNEQFF.

In its sample, this clone was seen once. The chain carries TRBV27 and TRBJ2-7; D unresolved. Germline V CDR1 and CDR2: MNHEY, SMNVEV (reference sequence). This CDR3 has 18 residues. Trimming shortened V by 2 bases and J by 4 bases, and 24 bases separated the two germline ends. For the CDR3, the DNA is TGTGCCAGCAGTTTAGCCCCCCCCCGGGCCCACGGAAGGTACGAGCAGTACTTC. It codes for CASSLAPPRAHGRYEQYF.

The V and J genes are TRBV12-5 and TRBJ2-3, with TRBD2 matching over 8 bases. Germline CDR1 reads LGHNT; CDR2 reads FRNRAP. Trimming removed 0 bases from V and 7 bases from J; junction bases left unmatched: 21. The CDR3 runs to 20 residues. The CDR3 spells CASGLVLSSGSGGPIYTQYF. The CDR3 DNA reads as TGTGCTAGTGGTTTGGTACTATCAAGTGGGTCGGGAGGGCCCATATATACGCAGTATTTT.

The chain couples TRBV5-1 to TRBJ1-6; D is undetermined. This CDR3 is built from 18 residues. Trimming pared 2 bases from V and 0 bases from J, leaving 15 bases between. CDR1 and CDR2 from the germline V gene are SGHRS and YFSETQ. This chain's CDR3 is CASSFETGGRSYNSPLHF. CDR3 DNA: TGCGCCAGCAGCTTCGAGACGGGTGGACGCTCCTATAATTCACCCCTCCACTTT.